This entry lists 30 T cell receptor beta chains sequenced from one sample in a study of cytomegalovirus exposure and HLA in healthy donors (dated by TCRdb to the late 2010s). Libraries were prepared through the immunoSEQ multiplex PCR assay. Entries here come from immuneACCESS through TCRdb and include only in-frame sequences with V and J called. Some clones fail to appear in such tables; in the studies checked, an unresolved V gene covers under half of the shortfall, and the cause of the remainder is unknown. Within this sample are 150,000 or so clones, with less than 90% of them counted one time only. In total, the top ten clones hold approximately 20% of the sample. The sample taken for sequencing was PBMCs. The receptors shown here come from a man aged 18 to 30 in good health and CMV-seropositive.

The genes are TRBV9 and TRBJ2-7; D might be TRBD1 (6 bases). Germline V gene sequence: CDR1 SGDLS, CDR2 YYNGEE. The CDR3 is 16 amino acids. V lost 0 bases and J 3 bases, leaving 16 bases between the germline ends. This CDR3 reads CASSVDGRGEIYEQYF. The CDR3 DNA reads as TGTGCCAGCAGCGTAGATGGCAGGGGAGAGATCTACGAGCAGTACTTC. Drawing the rest from reference TRBV9 and TRBJ2-7, the complete variable domain is DSGVTQTPKHLITATGQRVTLRCSPRSGDLSVYWYQQSLDQGLQFLIQYYNGEERAKGNILERFSAQQFPDLHSELNLSSLELGDSALYFCASSVDGRGEIYEQYFGPGTRLTVT.

This clone was counted a few times. The chain employs TRBV27 and TRBJ1-2, with 11 bases aligning to TRBD1. CDR3 length equals 15 residues. V lost 5 bases, J lost 4 bases, and 6 bases stayed unmatched. The germline CDR1 and CDR2 sequences are MNHEY and SMNVEV (reference sequence). CDR3 in amino acids: CASSAGTGGGYGYTF. CDR3 coding DNA: TGTGCCAGCAGTGCTGGGACAGGGGGTGGCTATGGCTACACCTTC.

V gene TRBV5-4 combines with J gene TRBJ2-1; TRBD1 agrees at 9 bases. This CDR3 comprises 17 residues. V lost 0 bases and J lost 5; bases outside the gene matches: 9. Germline CDR1 is SGHNT and CDR2 is YYREEE (reference sequence). The CDR3 nucleotides are TGTGCCAGCAGCTTGGGGGCCCGGGACAGGGACCACAATGAGCAGTTCTTC. Translating it yields CASSLGARDRDHNEQFF.

V usage is TRBV6-4 and J usage is TRBJ2-2; 11 bases match TRBD2. Germline values: CDR1 MRHNA, CDR2 SNTAGT. After removal of 6 bases from V and 5 bases from J, the junction contained 5 bases not matched to a gene. The CDR3 covers 15 residues. The CDR3 nucleotides read TGTGCCAGCAGCCGCCTAGCGGGAGGAACCGGGGAGCTGTTTTTT. Amino acid sequence: CASSRLAGGTGELFF.

The rearrangement links TRBV7-3 to TRBJ2-3; TRBD2 matches at 7 bases. The V gene's germline CDR1 is SGHTA and CDR2 FQGTGA. Unmatched junction bases numbered 11, after V lost 2 bases and J lost 6 bases. This CDR3 is built from 16 residues. CDR3 nucleotides: TGTGCCAGCAGCTTATTTGCGGGGGATAAGGGGGATACGCAGTATTTT. Translation gives CASSLFAGDKGDTQYF.

About this clone: Other DNA sequences of this sample code for an identical CDR3. The chain couples TRBV11-1 to TRBJ2-5; TRBD2 is a possible D gene (7 bases). Per the germline V gene, CDR1 is SGHAT and CDR2 is FQDESV (reference sequence). Trimming removed 3 bases from V and 5 bases from J, with 10 bases in between. CDR3 length equals 13 residues. The CDR3 DNA is TGTGCCAGCAGCTTTCCGGGGGGCGAGACCCAGTACTTC. It encodes CASSFPGGETQYF.

Comment on this clone: Within the sample, other DNA sequences also encode this same CDR3. The chain joins TRBV9 to TRBJ2-7; D may be TRBD1 (5 bases). The germline gives CDR1 SGDLS, CDR2 YYNGEE. V shed 0 bases and J shed 0 bases, with 10 bases lying between them. The CDR3 has 15 amino acids. CDR3 coding DNA: TGTGCCAGCAGCGTAGGTGGGCAGGGCTCCTACGAGCAGTACTTC. Its protein product is CASSVGGQGSYEQYF.

The chain couples TRBV5-5 to TRBJ1-2; D unresolved. V lost 3 bases and J 7 bases, leaving 22 bases between the germline ends. The V gene's germline CDR1 is SGHKS and CDR2 YYEKEE (reference sequence). The CDR3 runs 16 residues. The CDR3 protein is CASSSPAGNRVTGYTF. CDR3 sequence (DNA): TGTGCCAGCAGCTCTCCTGCGGGCAATCGGGTTACTGGCTACACCTTC.

The V call is TRBV7-3, the J call TRBJ2-1, with D possibly TRBD2 on 6 matching bases. The germline V gene encodes CDR1 SGHTA and CDR2 FQGTGA. V gave up 4 bases and J gave up 13 bases, with 17 bases separating them. The CDR3 loop spans 13 amino acids. The CDR3 reads CASSSPGDRRQFF. The CDR3, as DNA: TGTGCCAGCAGCTCGCCGGGGGATCGTCGTCAGTTCTTC. Full variable domain (missing parts from reference TRBV7-3 and TRBJ2-1): GAGVSQTPSNKVTEKGKYVELRCDPISGHTALYWYRQSLGQGPEFLIYFQGTGAADDSGLPNDRFFAVRPEGSVSTLKIQRTERGDSAVYLCASSSPGDRRQFFGPGTRLTVL.

The chain uses TRBV19 and TRBJ1-2; D call uncertain. This CDR3 region has 11 residues. Germline CDR1 reads LNHDA; CDR2 reads SQIVND (reference sequence). V was clipped by 3 bases and J by 8 bases, with 7 bases between them. CDR3 in amino acids: CASSIYRGYTF. The CDR3 DNA reads as TGTGCCAGTAGTATTTACAGAGGCTACACCTTC. Full variable domain (outside the CDR3, taken from reference TRBV19 and TRBJ1-2): DGGITQSPKYLFRKEGQNVTLSCEQNLNHDAMYWYRQDPGQGLRLIYYSQIVNDFQKGDIAEGYSVSREKKESFPLTVTSAQKNPTAFYLCASSIYRGYTFGSGTRLTVV.

This clone was observed a few times. The rearrangement joins TRBV5-1 to TRBJ2-2, with D perhaps TRBD1 (6 bases). The V gene's germline CDR1 is SGHRS and CDR2 YFSETQ. CDR3 length equals 13 residues. With 6 bases removed from V and 3 bases from J, the gap between germline ends came to 9 bases. For the CDR3, the DNA is TGCGCCAGCACCCAGGGGTACACCGGGGAGCTGTTTTTT. Residues: CASTQGYTGELFF.

The CDR3 DNA follows: TGCGCCAGCAGCCAGCGACTAGCGGGGGGTCGGGATACGCAGTATTTT. Its translation: CASSQRLAGGRDTQYF. The chain has TRBV4-3 and TRBJ2-3; 13 bases agree with TRBD2. Germline V gene sequence: CDR1 LGHNA, CDR2 YSLEER. The CDR3 has 16 amino acids. The V segment lost 3 bases and the J segment 6 bases; nucleotides outside the gene matches: 6.

The J gene is TRBJ2-1, the V gene TRBV2, with D possibly matching TRBD2 (6 bases). This CDR3 is built from 10 residues. Trimming pared 8 bases from V and 9 bases from J, leaving 8 bases between. Germline lookup yields CDR1 SNHLY and CDR2 FYNNEI. The DNA of the CDR3 is TGTGCCAGCGGGGGAGGTGAGCAGTTCTTC. This encodes CASGGGEQFF.

The chain joins TRBV6-5 to TRBJ2-7, with 8 bases matching TRBD1. The CDR3 spans 15 residues. The germline CDR1 and CDR2 sequences are MNHEY and SVGAGI. Trimming cost V 6 bases and J 2 bases; bases outside gene matches: 9. CDR3 sequence: CASSPMTGEAYEQYF. CDR3 bases: TGTGCCAGCAGCCCGATGACAGGGGAGGCCTACGAGCAGTACTTC.

V and J are TRBV7-9 and TRBJ2-7, with D perhaps TRBD1 (6 bases). Germline CDR1 SEHNR, CDR2 FQNEAQ (reference sequence). Deletions cut 3 bases from V and 1 base from J, with 13 bases between. The CDR3 contains 15 residues. CDR3 sequence: CASSLTTGFSYEQYF. CDR3 DNA sequence: TGTGCCAGCAGCTTGACGACAGGTTTTTCCTACGAGCAGTACTTC.

This sequence joins TRBV7-2 and TRBJ2-1, with TRBD2 matching 7 bases. The CDR3 length is 17 residues. The V gene's germline CDR1 is SGHTA and CDR2 FQGNSA. After removal of 5 bases from V and 2 bases from J, the junction contained 12 bases not matched to a gene. The chain's CDR3 is CASSPRYSGATYNEQFF. Written as DNA, the CDR3 is TGTGCCAGCAGCCCCCGGTACAGCGGGGCAACCTACAATGAGCAGTTCTTC.

This clone was counted a single time. The chain carries TRBV7-2 and TRBJ2-7, with a tentative D call TRBD1 (5 bases). Between the trimmed V and J ends, which lost 0 bases and 7 bases, there was a span of 22 bases. Germline values: CDR1 SGHTA, CDR2 FQGNSA. The CDR3 is made up of 17 amino acids. The CDR3 DNA sequence: TGTGCCAGCAGCTTAGCTGGACGACAGCTCAAATCCGAGGAGCAGTACTTC. It specifies CASSLAGRQLKSEEQYF.

This clone has only a few counts. V is TRBV6-5 and J is TRBJ1-5; D perhaps matches TRBD1 (5 bases). V lost 2 bases to trimming and J lost 2 bases, with 10 bases between them. The germline V gene encodes CDR1 MNHEY and CDR2 SVGAGI. The CDR3 is 15 amino acids. The CDR3 region has the DNA TGTGCCAGCAGTTACGGCGGGGGTGGCAATCAGCCCCAGCATTTT. Encoded protein: CASSYGGGGNQPQHF.

The rearrangement links TRBV2 to TRBJ2-5, with D possibly being TRBD2 (6 bases). Germline V gene sequence: CDR1 SNHLY, CDR2 FYNNEI. V lost 7 bases, J lost 2 bases, and 17 bases lay in between. The CDR3 totals 15 residues. The CDR3: CASTPSVGTQETQYF. The CDR3 coding sequence is TGTGCCAGCACCCCGAGCGTCGGGACTCAAGAGACCCAGTACTTC.

This clone has more than one count but fewer than ten. The chain uses TRBV4-3 and TRBJ1-2, with D possibly being TRBD1 (6 bases). This CDR3 region has 15 residues. With 0 bases removed from V and 3 bases from J, the gap between germline ends came to 11 bases. Germline CDR1 and CDR2: LGHNA and YSLEER. Here the CDR3 reads CASSQDLQGHYGYTF. Written as DNA, the CDR3 is TGCGCCAGCAGCCAAGATCTGCAGGGGCACTATGGCTACACCTTC.

This clone appeared a single time. V usage is TRBV7-2 and J usage is TRBJ2-7, with no clear D. The CDR3 length is 12 residues. Germline CDR1 and CDR2: SGHTA and FQGNSA. Trimming took off 5 bases at V and 2 bases at J, with 7 bases between the two ends. CDR3 DNA sequence: TGTGCCAGCAGCCTCTTCGCCTACGAGCAGTACTTC. Amino acids: CASSLFAYEQYF.

The V call is TRBV4-2, the J call TRBJ2-1; 16 bases line up with TRBD2. The CDR3 sequence is 16 residues long. J lost 14 bases, V lost 4 bases, and 11 bases had no gene match. Germline V gives CDR1 LGHNA, CDR2 YNFKEQ. CDR3 bases: TGTGCCAGCAGCCTAGGGACTAGCGGGAGGGCTGTCGCGAAGTTCTTC. Translated: CASSLGTSGRAVAKFF.

The chain joins TRBV4-1 to TRBJ1-1; 10 bases are a match to TRBD1. Trimming took 3 bases from V and 6 from J; bases not matched to a gene: 4. The germline V gene encodes CDR1 MGHRA and CDR2 YSYEKL. This CDR3 comprises 14 residues. CDR3 sequence: CASSQAGTGAEAFF. The CDR3, as DNA: TGCGCCAGCAGCCAGGCCGGGACAGGGGCTGAAGCTTTCTTT.

In this sample, this clone turned up a few times. V and J are TRBV6-5 and TRBJ1-5, with TRBD1 matching 8 bases. The CDR3 is made up of 15 amino acids. The germline gives CDR1 MNHEY, CDR2 SVGAGI. The V segment lost 5 bases and the J segment 0 bases; nucleotides outside the gene matches: 3. CDR3 in DNA: TGTGCCAGCAGTGGGGACAGGAGTAGCAATCAGCCCCAGCATTTT. This sequence encodes CASSGDRSSNQPQHF.

The J gene is TRBJ1-5, the V gene TRBV4-1; D call uncertain. The CDR3 extends over 15 amino acids. Trimming pared 4 bases from V and 0 bases from J, leaving 10 bases between. Germline V gives CDR1 MGHRA, CDR2 YSYEKL. The DNA for the CDR3 is TGCGCCAGCAGCCGTGGCGGATTTAGCAATCAGCCCCAGCATTTT. Encoded protein: CASSRGGFSNQPQHF.

The chain recombines TRBV6-1 with TRBJ2-1; D is unclear. This CDR3 has 16 amino acids. With 4 bases removed from V and 0 bases from J, the gap between germline ends came to 13 bases. Germline CDR1 is MNHNS and CDR2 is SASEGT. This CDR3 is CASSGRKAHSYNEQFF. CDR3 coding DNA: TGTGCCAGCAGTGGTCGGAAAGCGCACTCCTACAATGAGCAGTTCTTC.

The rearrangement joins TRBV7-8 to TRBJ2-5, with TRBD1 matching over 9 bases. Looked up from germline, CDR1 is SGHVS and CDR2 is FQNEAQ. The CDR3 contains 16 residues. V shed 6 bases, J shed 4 bases, and the junction held 12 bases outside the gene matches. The CDR3 reads CASRDLYRGRRETQYF. The CDR3 nucleotides read TGTGCCAGCAGAGACCTCTACAGGGGGCGAAGAGAGACCCAGTACTTC.

The chain joins TRBV11-2 to TRBJ2-3; 11 positions match TRBD1. V lost 5 bases, J lost 7 bases, and 5 bases stayed unmatched. The CDR3 loop spans 14 amino acids. Germline-derived CDR1 and CDR2 are SGHAT and FQNNGV. The CDR3 nucleotides are TGTGCCAGCAGCGGGGACAGGGGGAGGAATACGCAGTATTTT. Protein: CASSGDRGRNTQYF.

This chain joins TRBV10-3 and TRBJ2-7; 10 nucleotides line up with TRBD2. The CDR3 sequence is 14 residues long. After removal of 6 bases from V and 6 bases from J, the junction contained 8 bases not matched to a gene. Per the germline V gene, CDR1 is ENHRY and CDR2 is SYGVKD. The CDR3 coding sequence is TGTGCCATCAGGGCAGCTAGCGGGAGTCCCGAGCAGTACTTC. This codes for CAIRAASGSPEQYF.

This clone was detected only a few times. The chain employs TRBV5-4 and TRBJ2-7, with 9 bases identical to TRBD2. The germline gives CDR1 SGHNT, CDR2 YYREEE (reference sequence). The CDR3 extends over 15 amino acids. Trimming at V came to 1 base and at J to 3 bases, leaving 5 bases not matched to a gene. The CDR3 sequence is CASSLSSSGSYEQYF. The CDR3 DNA reads as TGTGCCAGCAGCTTGAGTAGTAGCGGGAGCTACGAGCAGTACTTC.